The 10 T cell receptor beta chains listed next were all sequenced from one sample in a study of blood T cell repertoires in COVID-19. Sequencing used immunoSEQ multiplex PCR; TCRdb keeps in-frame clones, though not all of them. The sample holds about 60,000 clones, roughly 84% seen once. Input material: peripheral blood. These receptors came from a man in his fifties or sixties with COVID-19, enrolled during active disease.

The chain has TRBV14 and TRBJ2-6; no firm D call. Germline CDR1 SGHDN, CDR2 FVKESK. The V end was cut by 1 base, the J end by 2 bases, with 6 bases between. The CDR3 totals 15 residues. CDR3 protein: CASSQARAGANVLTF. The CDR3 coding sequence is TGTGCCAGCAGCCAAGCCCGGGCTGGGGCCAACGTCCTGACTTTC.

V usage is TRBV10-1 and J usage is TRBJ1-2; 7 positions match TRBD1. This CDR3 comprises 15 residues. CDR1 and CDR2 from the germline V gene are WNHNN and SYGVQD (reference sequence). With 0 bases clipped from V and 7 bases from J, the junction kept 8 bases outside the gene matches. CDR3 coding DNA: TGCGCCAGCAGTGAGTCGACAGGGAGCCTTCGTGGCTACACCTTC. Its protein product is CASSESTGSLRGYTF.

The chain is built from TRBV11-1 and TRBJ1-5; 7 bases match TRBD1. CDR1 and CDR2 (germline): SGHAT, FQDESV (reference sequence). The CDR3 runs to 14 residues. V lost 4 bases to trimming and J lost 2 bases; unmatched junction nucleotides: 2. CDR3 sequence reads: CASSSGQGNQPQHF. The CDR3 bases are TGTGCCAGCAGCTCCGGACAGGGCAATCAGCCCCAGCATTTT.

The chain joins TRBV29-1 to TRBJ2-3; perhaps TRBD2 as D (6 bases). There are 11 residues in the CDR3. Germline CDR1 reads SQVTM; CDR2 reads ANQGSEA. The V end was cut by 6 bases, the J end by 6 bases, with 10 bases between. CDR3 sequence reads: CSVRLVDTQYF. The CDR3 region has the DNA TGCAGCGTGCGACTAGTCGATACGCAGTATTTT.

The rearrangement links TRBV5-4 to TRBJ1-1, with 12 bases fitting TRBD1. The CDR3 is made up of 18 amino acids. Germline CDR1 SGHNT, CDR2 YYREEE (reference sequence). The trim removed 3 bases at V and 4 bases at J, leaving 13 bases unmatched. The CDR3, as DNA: TGTGCCAGCAGCTCCAGAGCCGGGGGACAGGGGGCATCCACTGAAGCTTTCTTT. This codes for CASSSRAGGQGASTEAFF.

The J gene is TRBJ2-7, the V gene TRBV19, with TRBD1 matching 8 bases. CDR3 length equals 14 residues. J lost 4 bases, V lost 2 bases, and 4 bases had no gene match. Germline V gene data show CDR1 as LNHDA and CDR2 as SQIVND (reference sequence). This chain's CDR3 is CASSIRDRLYEQYF. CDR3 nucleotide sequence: TGTGCCAGTAGTATACGGGACAGGTTGTACGAGCAGTACTTC.

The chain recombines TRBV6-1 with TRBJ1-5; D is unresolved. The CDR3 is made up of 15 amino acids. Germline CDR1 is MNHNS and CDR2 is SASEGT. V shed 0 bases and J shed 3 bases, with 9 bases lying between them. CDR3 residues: CASSEAHRNNQPQHF. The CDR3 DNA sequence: TGTGCCAGCAGTGAAGCTCACAGAAACAATCAGCCCCAGCATTTT.

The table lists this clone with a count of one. As DNA, the CDR3 is TGTGCCAGCAGCTTATACCCATTTAGACTCGATAATTCACCCCTCCACTTT. Protein product: CASSLYPFRLDNSPLHF. The chain uses TRBV7-2 and TRBJ1-6; D is unresolved. Trimming left V 2 bases short and J 5 bases short, with 16 bases between. The germline CDR1 and CDR2 sequences are SGHTA and FQGNSA. The CDR3 is made up of 17 amino acids. The full variable domain, completed using reference TRBV7-2 and TRBJ1-6, is GAGVSQSPSNKVTEKGKDVELRCDPISGHTALYWYRQSLGQGLEFLIYFQGNSAPDKSGLPSDRFSAERTGGSVSTLTIQRTQQEDSAVYLCASSLYPFRLDNSPLHFGNGTRLTVT.

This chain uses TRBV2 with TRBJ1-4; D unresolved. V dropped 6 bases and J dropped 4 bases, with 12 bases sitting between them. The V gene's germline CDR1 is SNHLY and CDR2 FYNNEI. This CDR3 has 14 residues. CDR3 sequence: CASSARPGNEKLFF. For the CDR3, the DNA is TGTGCCAGCAGCGCGCGGCCGGGTAATGAAAAACTGTTTTTT.

DNA for the CDR3: TGCGCCAGCAGCCAAGATTTGAGGACGAGCGGTGGCTACACCTTC. Encoded protein: CASSQDLRTSGGYTF. The chain uses TRBV4-1 and TRBJ1-2; D is unresolved. The V gene lost 0 bases and the J gene lost 7 bases, with 15 bases spanning the gap. The CDR3 length is 15 residues. CDR1 MGHRA and CDR2 YSYEKL come from the germline V gene.